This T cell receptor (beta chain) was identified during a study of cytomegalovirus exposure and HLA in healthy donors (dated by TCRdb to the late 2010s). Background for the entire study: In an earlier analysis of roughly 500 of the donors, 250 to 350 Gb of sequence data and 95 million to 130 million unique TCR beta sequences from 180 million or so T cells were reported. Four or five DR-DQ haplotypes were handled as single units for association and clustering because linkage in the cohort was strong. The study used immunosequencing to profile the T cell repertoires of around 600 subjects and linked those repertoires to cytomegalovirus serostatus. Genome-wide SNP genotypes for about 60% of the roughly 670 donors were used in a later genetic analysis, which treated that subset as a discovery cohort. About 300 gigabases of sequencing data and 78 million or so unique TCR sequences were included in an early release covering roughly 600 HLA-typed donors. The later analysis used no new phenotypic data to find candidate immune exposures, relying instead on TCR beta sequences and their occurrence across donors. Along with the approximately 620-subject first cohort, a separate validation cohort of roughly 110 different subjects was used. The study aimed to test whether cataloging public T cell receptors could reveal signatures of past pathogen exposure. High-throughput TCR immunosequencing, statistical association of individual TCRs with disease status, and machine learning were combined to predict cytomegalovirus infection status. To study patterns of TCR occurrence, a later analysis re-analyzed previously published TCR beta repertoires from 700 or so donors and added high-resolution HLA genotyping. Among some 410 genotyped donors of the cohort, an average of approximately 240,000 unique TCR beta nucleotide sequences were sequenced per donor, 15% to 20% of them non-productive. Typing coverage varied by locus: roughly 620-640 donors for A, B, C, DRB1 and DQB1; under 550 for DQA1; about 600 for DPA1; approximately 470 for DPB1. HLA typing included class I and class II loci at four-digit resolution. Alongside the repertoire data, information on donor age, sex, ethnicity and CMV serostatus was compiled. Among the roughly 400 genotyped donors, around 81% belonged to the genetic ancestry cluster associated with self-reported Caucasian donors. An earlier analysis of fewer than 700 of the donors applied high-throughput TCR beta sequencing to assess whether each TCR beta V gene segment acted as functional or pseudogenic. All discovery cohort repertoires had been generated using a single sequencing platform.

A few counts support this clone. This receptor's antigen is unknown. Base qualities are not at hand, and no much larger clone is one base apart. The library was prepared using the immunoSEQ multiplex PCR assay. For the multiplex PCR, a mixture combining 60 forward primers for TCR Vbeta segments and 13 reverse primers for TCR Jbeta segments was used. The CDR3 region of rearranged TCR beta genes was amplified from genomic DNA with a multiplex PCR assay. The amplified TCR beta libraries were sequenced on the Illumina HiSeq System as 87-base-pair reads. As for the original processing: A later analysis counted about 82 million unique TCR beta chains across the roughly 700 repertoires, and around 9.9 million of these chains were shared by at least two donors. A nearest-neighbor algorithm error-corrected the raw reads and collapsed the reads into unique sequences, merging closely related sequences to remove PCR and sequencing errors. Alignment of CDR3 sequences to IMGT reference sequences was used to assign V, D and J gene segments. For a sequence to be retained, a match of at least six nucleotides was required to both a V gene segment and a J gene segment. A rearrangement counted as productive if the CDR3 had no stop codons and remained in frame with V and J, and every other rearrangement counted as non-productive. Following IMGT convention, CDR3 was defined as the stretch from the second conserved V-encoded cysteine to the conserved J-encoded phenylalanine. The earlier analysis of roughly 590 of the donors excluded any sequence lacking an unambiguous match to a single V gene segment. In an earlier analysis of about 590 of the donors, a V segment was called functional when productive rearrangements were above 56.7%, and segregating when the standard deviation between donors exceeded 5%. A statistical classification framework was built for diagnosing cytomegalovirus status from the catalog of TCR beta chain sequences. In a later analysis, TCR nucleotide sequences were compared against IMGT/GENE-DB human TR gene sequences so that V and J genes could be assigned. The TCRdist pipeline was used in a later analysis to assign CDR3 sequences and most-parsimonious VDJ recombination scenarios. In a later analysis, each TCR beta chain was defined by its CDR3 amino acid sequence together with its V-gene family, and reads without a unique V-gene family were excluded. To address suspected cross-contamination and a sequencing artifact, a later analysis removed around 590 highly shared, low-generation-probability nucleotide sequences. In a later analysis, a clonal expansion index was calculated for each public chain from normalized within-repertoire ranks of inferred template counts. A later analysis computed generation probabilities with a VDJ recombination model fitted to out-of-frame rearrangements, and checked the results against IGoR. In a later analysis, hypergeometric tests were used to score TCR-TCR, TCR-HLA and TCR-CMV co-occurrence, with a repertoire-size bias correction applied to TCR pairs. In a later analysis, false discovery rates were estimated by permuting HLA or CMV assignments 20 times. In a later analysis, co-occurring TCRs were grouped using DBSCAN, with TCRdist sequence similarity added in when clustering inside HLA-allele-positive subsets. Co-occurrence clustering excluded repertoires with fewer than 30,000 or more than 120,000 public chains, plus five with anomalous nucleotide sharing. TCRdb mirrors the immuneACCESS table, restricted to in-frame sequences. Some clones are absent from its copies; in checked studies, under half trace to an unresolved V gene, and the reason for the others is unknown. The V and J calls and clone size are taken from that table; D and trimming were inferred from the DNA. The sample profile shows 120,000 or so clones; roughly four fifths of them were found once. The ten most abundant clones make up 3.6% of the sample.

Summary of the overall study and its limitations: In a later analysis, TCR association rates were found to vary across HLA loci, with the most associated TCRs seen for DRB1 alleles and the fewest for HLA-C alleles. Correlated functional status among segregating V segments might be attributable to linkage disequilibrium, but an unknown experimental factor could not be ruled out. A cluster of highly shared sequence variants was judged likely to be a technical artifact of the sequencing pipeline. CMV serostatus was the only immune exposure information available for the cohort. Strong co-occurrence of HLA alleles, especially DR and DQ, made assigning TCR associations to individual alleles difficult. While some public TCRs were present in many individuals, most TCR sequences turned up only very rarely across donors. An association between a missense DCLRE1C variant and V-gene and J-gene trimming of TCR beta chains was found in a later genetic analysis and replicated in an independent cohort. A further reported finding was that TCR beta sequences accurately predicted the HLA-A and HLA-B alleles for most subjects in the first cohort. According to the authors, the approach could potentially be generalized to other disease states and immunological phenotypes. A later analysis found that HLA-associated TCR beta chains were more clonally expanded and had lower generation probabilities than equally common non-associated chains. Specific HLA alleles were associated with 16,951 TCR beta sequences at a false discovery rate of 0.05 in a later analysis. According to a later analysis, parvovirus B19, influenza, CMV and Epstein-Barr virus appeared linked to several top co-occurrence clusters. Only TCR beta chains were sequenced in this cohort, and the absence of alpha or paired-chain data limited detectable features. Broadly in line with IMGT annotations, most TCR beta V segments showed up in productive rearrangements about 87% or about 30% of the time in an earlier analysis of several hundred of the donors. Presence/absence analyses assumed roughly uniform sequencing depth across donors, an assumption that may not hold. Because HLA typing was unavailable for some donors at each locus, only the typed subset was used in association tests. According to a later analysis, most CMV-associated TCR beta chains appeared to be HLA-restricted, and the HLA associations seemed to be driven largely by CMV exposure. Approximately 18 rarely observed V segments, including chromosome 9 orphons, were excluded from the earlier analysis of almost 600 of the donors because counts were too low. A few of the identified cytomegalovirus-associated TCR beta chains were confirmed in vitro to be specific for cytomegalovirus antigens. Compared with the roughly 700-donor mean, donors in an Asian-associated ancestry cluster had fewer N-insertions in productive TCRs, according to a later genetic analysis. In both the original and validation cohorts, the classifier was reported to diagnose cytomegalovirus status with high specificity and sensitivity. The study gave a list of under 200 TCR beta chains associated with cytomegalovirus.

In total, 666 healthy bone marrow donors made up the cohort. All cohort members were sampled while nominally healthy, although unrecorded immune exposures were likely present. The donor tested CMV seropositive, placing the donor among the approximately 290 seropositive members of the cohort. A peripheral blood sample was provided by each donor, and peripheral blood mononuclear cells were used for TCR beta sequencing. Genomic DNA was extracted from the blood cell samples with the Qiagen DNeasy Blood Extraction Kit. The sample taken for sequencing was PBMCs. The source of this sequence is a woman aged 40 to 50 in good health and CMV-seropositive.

The bases are TGTGCCAGCAGCTTCCGACTGGATTACACAGATACGCAGTATTTT. Translation gives CASSFRLDYTDTQYF. The chain is made from TRBV9 and TRBJ2-3; no D segment can be confidently identified. From the cysteine up to the phenylalanine, the CDR3 has a length of 15 residues. The retained sequence is limited to the CDR3, 45 bases, with the frame set at the first base. CDR1 SGDLS and CDR2 YYNGEE are derived from the germline V gene. V is shortened by 4 bases, J by 2 bases, and the region joining them spans 14 bases.